These 15 T cell receptor beta chains share one sample of origin, sequenced in a study of human T cells and chemical hapten exposure. From whole blood left unfractionated, total RNA was extracted. One entry per CDR3 protein results from TCRdb running MiXCR on the 5' RACE reads. The repertoire has 100,000 to 120,000 distinct CDR3 sequences, roughly 18% of them found once; the top ten carry approximately 2.8%. These receptors originate from a human donor in good health.

The rearrangement uses TRBV20-1 and TRBJ2-1, with 10 bases that match TRBD2. Per germline, CDR1 DFQATT and CDR2 SNEGSKA (reference sequence). This CDR3 is 19 amino acids long. The J segment lost 6 bases and the V segment lost 1 base, leaving 18 bases of the junction unmatched. CDR3 amino acids: CSARARGVSRASGSNEQFF. Here the CDR3 DNA reads TGCAGTGCTAGAGCGAGGGGGGTTTCGCGGGCTAGCGGGAGCAATGAGCAGTTCTTC.

This clonotype was observed a handful of times. CDR3 nucleotide sequence: TGTGCCATCAATAGCGGGAGGTACGAGCAGTACTTC. It specifies CAINSGRYEQYF. The chain is built from TRBV10-3 and TRBJ2-7; 10 bases agree with TRBD2. V dropped 7 bases and J dropped 4; count of bases not matched to a gene: 1. The length of the CDR3 is 12 residues. CDR1 and CDR2 (germline): ENHRY, SYGVKD.

The chain joins TRBV2 to TRBJ1-1; the match to TRBD1 covers 7 bases. V lost 10 bases and J lost 0; bases outside the gene matches: 5. This CDR3 has 13 amino acids. Looked up from germline, CDR1 is SNHLY and CDR2 is FYNNEI. CDR3 DNA: TGTGCCAAAAGGACAGGAATGAACACTGAAGCTTTCTTT. It codes for CAKRTGMNTEAFF.

The V gene is TRBV5-6, the J gene TRBJ2-5; perhaps D is TRBD1 or TRBD2 (5 bases each). V shed 1 base and J shed 2 bases, with 9 bases lying between them. Germline CDR1 and CDR2: SGHDT and YYEEEE. This CDR3 is built from 14 residues. The CDR3: CASSLFWGQETQYF. The CDR3 DNA follows: TGTGCCAGCAGCTTGTTTTGGGGGCAAGAGACCCAGTACTTC.

A note on this clonotype: Sequence at one end of the junction differs from germline and may be a read error. V and J are TRBV11-3 and TRBJ2-3; D is unresolved. This CDR3 is 12 amino acids long. Germline V gives CDR1 SGHNT, CDR2 YENEEA. The CDR3 reads CASSRSTYTQYF. In nucleotides, the CDR3 is TGTGCCAGCTCACGTTCCACATATACGCAGTATTTT. The entire variable domain, with the rest obtained from reference TRBV11-3 and TRBJ2-3, is as follows: EAGVVQSPRYKIIEKKQPVAFWCNPISGHNTLYWYLQNLGQGPELLIRYENEEAVDDSQLPKDRFSAERLKGVDSTLKIQPAELGDSAVYLCASSRSTYTQYFGPGTRLTVL.

V gene TRBV7-3 combines with J gene TRBJ1-3; weak D call: TRBD1 (5 bases). Per the germline V gene, CDR1 is SGHTA and CDR2 is FQGTGA. The CDR3 runs 16 residues. Trimming pared 5 bases from V and 0 bases from J, leaving 14 bases between. CDR3 in amino acids: CASSRGGSPSGNTIYF. CDR3 in DNA: TGTGCCAGCAGCCGTGGGGGATCACCCTCTGGAAACACCATATATTTT.

The table lists this clonotype with a few counts. The V gene is TRBV10-3, the J gene TRBJ1-3; 8 bases are a match to TRBD1. There are 14 residues in the CDR3. The junction had 6 bases not matched to a gene; V was cut back by 11 bases and J by 0 bases. Per germline, CDR1 ENHRY and CDR2 SYGVKD. The CDR3 spells CAVSGTGSGNTIYF. DNA for the CDR3: TGTGCCGTTTCCGGGACAGGCTCTGGAAACACCATATATTTT.

This chain uses TRBV28 with TRBJ2-1; the match to TRBD2 covers 7 bases. The J segment lost 0 bases and the V segment lost 1 base, leaving 9 bases of the junction unmatched. This CDR3 is 18 amino acids long. Germline CDR1 is MDHEN and CDR2 is SYDVKM. For the CDR3, the DNA is TGTGCCAGCAGTTTATCGACTAGCATTCTCGGCTCCTACAATGAGCAGTTCTTC. It specifies CASSLSTSILGSYNEQFF.

The sample holds a few counts of this clonotype. The chain employs TRBV20-1 and TRBJ2-7; no clear D. Germline-derived CDR1 and CDR2 are DFQATT and SNEGSKA (reference sequence). This CDR3 has 10 amino acids. Trimming pared 7 bases from V and 5 bases from J, leaving 9 bases between. CDR3 bases: TGCAGTGGCCTGGCCCACGAGCAGTACTTC. This codes for CSGLAHEQYF.

The chain joins TRBV12-3 or TRBV12-4 to TRBJ2-1, with 10 bases fitting TRBD2. This CDR3 contains 16 residues. V trimming: 2 bases; J trimming: 7 bases; junction bases outside the gene matches: 8. The CDR3 region has the DNA TGTGCCAGCAGTTTACTATGGAGCGGGAGGGCGAATGAGCAGTTCTTC. Protein sequence: CASSLLWSGRANEQFF.

The rearrangement links TRBV20-1 to TRBJ2-3; 7 bases map to TRBD2. The CDR3 consists of 14 residues. The junction had 3 bases not matched to a gene; V was cut back by 2 bases and J by 1 base. Germline-derived CDR1 and CDR2 are DFQATT and SNEGSKA (reference sequence). The CDR3 DNA reads TGCAGTGCTAGATCTAGCGGTCGCACAGATACGCAGTATTTT. It translates to CSARSSGRTDTQYF.

This clonotype has more than one count but fewer than ten. CDR3 DNA sequence: TGTGCCAGCAGGAAGGGGGGCCACAATCAGCCCCAGCATTTT. Residues: CASRKGGHNQPQHF. V is TRBV12-3 or TRBV12-4 and J is TRBJ1-5, with D maybe TRBD1 (6 bases). The CDR3 runs 14 residues. With 6 bases removed from V and 3 bases from J, the gap between germline ends came to 12 bases.

The sample holds a few counts of this clonotype. This chain connects TRBV20-1 to TRBJ1-1; D call uncertain. The CDR3 is 11 amino acids. V shed 7 bases and J shed 7 bases, with 13 bases lying between them. CDR1 is DFQATT, CDR2 SNEGSKA, per germline (reference sequence). The CDR3 loop reads CSVLTLVEAFF. The CDR3 bases are TGCAGTGTTTTGACCCTTGTTGAAGCTTTCTTT.

The chain recombines TRBV28 with TRBJ1-2; D might be TRBD1 (5 bases). The length of the CDR3 is 13 residues. Per the germline V gene, CDR1 is MDHEN and CDR2 is SYDVKM. Trimming removed 10 bases from V and 3 bases from J, with 15 bases in between. CDR3 amino acids: CAIIDRGDYGYTF. The CDR3 nucleotides read TGTGCCATAATAGACAGAGGAGACTATGGCTACACCTTC.

This clonotype was seen at least ten times. V is TRBV7-2 and J is TRBJ1-5, with D uncertain. The germline CDR1 and CDR2 sequences are SGHTA and FQGNSA. The V end lost 2 bases, the J end lost 4 bases, and 6 bases lay between the germline ends. The CDR3 runs 13 residues. CDR3 sequence reads: CASSLRGNQPQHF. CDR3 coding DNA: TGTGCCAGCAGCTTACGGGGAAATCAGCCCCAGCATTTT.